One sample yielded the 24 T cell receptor beta chains listed below, sequenced in a study of blood T cell repertoires in COVID-19. Method: immunoSEQ multiplex PCR; TCRdb's copy keeps in-frame clones and lacks some. This sample carries about 68,000 clones, under 85% of them seen once, and the ten largest clones take roughly 9.8%. The material sequenced was peripheral blood. The receptors come from a woman between 50 and 59 years old with acute or convalescent COVID-19.

The chain couples TRBV19 to TRBJ1-6; 9 bases match TRBD1. CDR3 length: 15 residues. Unmatched junction bases numbered 6, after V lost 3 bases and J lost 9 bases. Per the germline V gene, CDR1 is LNHDA and CDR2 is SQIVND (reference sequence). DNA for the CDR3: TGTGCCAGTAGTATCAGGACAGGGGCGTCTTCACCCCTCCACTTT. Protein product: CASSIRTGASSPLHF. Full variable domain (rest looked up from reference TRBV19 and TRBJ1-6): DGGITQSPKYLFRKEGQNVTLSCEQNLNHDAMYWYRQDPGQGLRLIYYSQIVNDFQKGDIAEGYSVSREKKESFPLTVTSAQKNPTAFYLCASSIRTGASSPLHFGNGTRLTVT.

This chain uses TRBV5-1 with TRBJ2-1; 9 positions match TRBD2. CDR3 size: 17 residues. Trimming at V came to 1 base and at J to 8 bases, leaving 13 bases not matched to a gene. CDR1 is SGHRS, CDR2 YFSETQ, per germline. CDR3 nucleotide sequence: TGCGCCAGCAGCTTGAATCCGGGACTAGCAAGGGGGGATGAGCAGTTCTTC. It codes for CASSLNPGLARGDEQFF.

CDR3 sequence: CASSQHRGQVNTEAFF. The CDR3 bases are TGTGCCAGCAGCCAGCATAGGGGACAAGTGAACACTGAAGCTTTCTTT. The rearrangement links TRBV14 to TRBJ1-1, with D perhaps TRBD1 (6 bases). The V end lost 3 bases, the J end lost 0 bases, and 14 bases lay between the germline ends. Germline V gene data show CDR1 as SGHDN and CDR2 as FVKESK. The CDR3 totals 16 residues.

The chain has TRBV28 and TRBJ2-5; D gene uncertain. The V gene's germline CDR1 is MDHEN and CDR2 SYDVKM. The CDR3 loop spans 12 amino acids. V shed 2 bases and J shed 5 bases, with 6 bases lying between them. The CDR3 DNA follows: TGTGCCAGCAGTTTACTCGGGGAGACCCAGTACTTC. Amino acids: CASSLLGETQYF.

The rearrangement uses TRBV25-1 and TRBJ1-1; 8 bases agree with TRBD1. The CDR3 is made up of 16 amino acids. Trimming at V came to 3 bases and at J to 0 bases, leaving 6 bases not matched to a gene. Germline V gives CDR1 MGHDK, CDR2 SYGVNS. CDR3 residues: CASSELGQGLNTEAFF. The CDR3 region has the DNA TGTGCCAGCAGTGAGTTAGGACAGGGTCTGAACACTGAAGCTTTCTTT. Full variable domain (outside the CDR3, taken from reference TRBV25-1 and TRBJ1-1): EADIYQTPRYLVIGTGKKITLECSQTMGHDKMYWYQQDPGMELHLIHYSYGVNSTEKGDLSSESTVSRIRTEHFPLTLESARPSHTSQYLCASSELGQGLNTEAFFGQGTRLTVV.

V gene TRBV7-9 combines with J gene TRBJ2-1; 7 bases fit TRBD1. From germline, CDR1 is SEHNR and CDR2 FQNEAQ (reference sequence). The V gene end was trimmed by 5 bases and the J gene end by 9 bases; junction bases not matched to a gene: 10. The CDR3 has 14 residues. CDR3 residues: CASSTLDRASEQFF. CDR3 nucleotides: TGTGCCAGCAGCACCCTAGACAGGGCTAGTGAGCAGTTCTTC.

J is TRBJ1-5 and V is TRBV12-2. TRBV12-2 is flagged as a pseudogene. The CDR3 consists of 17 residues. The CDR3, as DNA: TGTGCAAGTCGCTTAGCGGGAGAGATATGGGGCAATCAGCCCCAGCATTTT. Protein sequence: CASRLAGEIWGNQPQHF.

This clone was observed a handful of times. This chain uses TRBV9 with TRBJ2-1; TRBD2 aligns across 7 bases. CDR3 size: 15 residues. Germline V gives CDR1 SGDLS, CDR2 YYNGEE. V shed 4 bases, J shed 4 bases, and the junction held 8 bases outside the gene matches. CDR3 sequence reads: CASSPVWGGYNEQFF. The DNA of the CDR3 is TGTGCCAGCAGCCCCGTGTGGGGGGGTTACAATGAGCAGTTCTTC.

The chain is built from TRBV7-2 and TRBJ1-4; D is possibly TRBD1 (6 bases). CDR1 and CDR2 (germline): SGHTA, FQGNSA. Trimming pared 4 bases from V and 5 bases from J, leaving 14 bases between. The CDR3 runs 15 residues. CDR3 in DNA: TGTGCCAGCAGCTCAGGGGCGGCCCCAAATGAAAAACTGTTTTTT. Translated: CASSSGAAPNEKLFF.

The gene calls are TRBV18 and TRBJ1-2, with 8 bases matching TRBD1. V gave up 6 bases and J gave up 7 bases; unmatched junction bases: 10. Germline lookup yields CDR1 KGHSH and CDR2 LQKENI. CDR3 size: 14 residues. CDR3 residues: CASSPETGEGGYTF. CDR3 DNA: TGTGCCAGCTCGCCCGAGACAGGGGAGGGTGGCTACACCTTC.

V is TRBV28 and J is TRBJ2-7, with D possibly being TRBD1 (5 bases). The V end lost 6 bases, the J end lost 3 bases, and 9 bases lay between the germline ends. The germline CDR1 and CDR2 sequences are MDHEN and SYDVKM. The CDR3 length is 12 residues. The CDR3 DNA reads TGTGCCAGCAGCATGACAGTCTACGAGCAGTACTTC. Protein product: CASSMTVYEQYF. Looking up the rest from reference TRBV28 and TRBJ2-7 gives the full variable domain: DVKVTQSSRYLVKRTGEKVFLECVQDMDHENMFWYRQDPGLGLRLIYFSYDVKMKEKGDIPEGYSVSREKKERFSLILESASTNQTSMYLCASSMTVYEQYFGPGTRLTVT.

The chain carries TRBV6-5 and TRBJ1-3; D call uncertain. V was pared by 8 bases and J by 4 bases, with 9 bases between. Germline CDR1 MNHEY, CDR2 SVGAGI. The length of the CDR3 is 12 residues. The CDR3 sequence: CASLSTGNTIYF. CDR3 bases: TGTGCCAGCCTATCGACAGGAAACACCATATATTTT.

This clone was seen a single time. The same CDR3 arises from other DNA sequences in this sample as well. The V call is TRBV5-1, the J call TRBJ2-1; D gene uncertain. Germline CDR1 SGHRS, CDR2 YFSETQ. There are 13 residues in the CDR3. Trimming shortened V by 0 bases and J by 8 bases, and 9 bases separated the two germline ends. CDR3 region: CASSLGYRDEQFF. As DNA, the CDR3 is TGCGCCAGCAGCTTGGGATATCGGGATGAGCAGTTCTTC.

This sequence joins TRBV12-3 or TRBV12-4 and TRBJ2-1, with TRBD1 matching 8 bases. The CDR3 extends over 13 amino acids. With 0 bases clipped from V and 15 bases from J, the junction kept 7 bases outside the gene matches. For the CDR3, the DNA is TGTGCCAGCAGTTTAGCAGCGACAGGGGTTGCGTTCTTC. Translation: CASSLAATGVAFF.

This chain links TRBV29-1 with TRBJ2-1; 7 bases agree with TRBD2. The V segment lost 4 bases and the J segment 5 bases; nucleotides outside the gene matches: 11. The germline V gene encodes CDR1 SQVTM and CDR2 ANQGSEA. This CDR3 spans 15 amino acids. The CDR3: CSVVPSQSGNNEQFF. CDR3 in DNA: TGCAGCGTTGTTCCATCCCAAAGCGGGAACAATGAGCAGTTCTTC.

The chain joins TRBV18 to TRBJ1-2, with 10 bases that match TRBD1. This CDR3 spans 16 amino acids. Per germline, CDR1 KGHSH and CDR2 LQKENI. J gave up 3 bases and V 4 bases, and 8 bases lay outside the gene matches. In DNA, the CDR3 is TGTGCCAGCTCACTCGACAGGGGGCGTTCGGACTATGGCTACACCTTC. It codes for CASSLDRGRSDYGYTF.

The V call is TRBV23-1, the J call TRBJ2-7, with 7 bases fitting TRBD2. TRBV23-1 counts as an open reading frame of uncertain function. The CDR3 has 14 residues. The trim removed 2 bases at V and 4 bases at J, leaving 5 bases unmatched. CDR3 region: CASSQREGWYEQYF. DNA of the CDR3: TGCGCCAGCAGTCAAAGGGAGGGGTGGTACGAGCAGTACTTC.

This clone has more than one count but fewer than ten. The V and J genes are TRBV7-9 and TRBJ2-7; D might be TRBD2 (7 bases). V lost 2 bases to trimming and J lost 5 bases, with 13 bases between them. Germline V gene data show CDR1 as SEHNR and CDR2 as FQNEAQ (reference sequence). The CDR3 has 14 residues. CDR3 in DNA: TGTGCCAGCAGCTTAATGGGGGGGCTCCACGAGCAGTACTTC. Translated: CASSLMGGLHEQYF.

This chain links TRBV5-5 with TRBJ2-5; 7 positions agree with TRBD2. In germline, CDR1 is SGHKS, CDR2 YYEKEE (reference sequence). The CDR3 totals 14 residues. After removal of 0 bases from V and 5 bases from J, the junction contained 4 bases not matched to a gene. As DNA, the CDR3 is TGTGCCAGCAGCTTGGTTTCCGGGGGGGAGACCCAGTACTTC. Translation gives CASSLVSGGETQYF.

This clone occurred many times. The chain links TRBV9 to TRBJ2-1, with D perhaps matching TRBD1 (6 bases). Germline V gives CDR1 SGDLS, CDR2 YYNGEE. Trimming removed 1 base from V and 1 base from J, with 9 bases in between. CDR3 length: 15 residues. In DNA form, the CDR3 reads TGTGCCAGCAGCGTACACAGGGAGTCCTACAATGAGCAGTTCTTC. Its translation: CASSVHRESYNEQFF.

The rearrangement links TRBV27 to TRBJ1-5, with 7 nucleotides matching TRBD1. Germline loops: CDR1 MNHEY, CDR2 SMNVEV (reference sequence). The V gene end was trimmed by 5 bases and the J gene end by 0 bases; junction bases not matched to a gene: 4. CDR3 length: 15 amino acids. DNA of the CDR3: TGTGCCAGCAGTATGGGGACAGTTAGCAATCAGCCCCAGCATTTT. Translation gives CASSMGTVSNQPQHF.

The chain couples TRBV4-1 to TRBJ2-7, with 13 bases identical to TRBD2. CDR1 MGHRA and CDR2 YSYEKL come from the germline V gene. V gave up 0 bases and J gave up 6 bases; unmatched junction bases: 11. CDR3 length equals 18 residues. The CDR3, as DNA: TGCGCCAGCAGCCAAGAAATGTCGTTACTAGCGGGGGGGCGCGAGCAGTACTTC. This sequence encodes CASSQEMSLLAGGREQYF.

The J gene is TRBJ2-2, the V gene TRBV6-1, with TRBD1 identical over 8 bases. Germline V CDR1 and CDR2: MNHNS, SASEGT. V shed 3 bases, J shed 6 bases, and the junction held 15 bases outside the gene matches. The CDR3 extends over 18 amino acids. CDR3 DNA sequence: TGTGCCAGCAGTGACACTATTGGACAGGGCAATACTCCCGGGGAGCTGTTTTTT. This sequence encodes CASSDTIGQGNTPGELFF.

This clone showed up just once. The J gene is TRBJ1-5, the V gene TRBV5-5, with D perhaps TRBD1 (6 bases). V lost 4 bases and J lost 7, with 18 bases in between. Germline V lookup: CDR1 SGHKS, CDR2 YYEKEE (reference sequence). This CDR3 is built from 15 residues. Here the CDR3 DNA reads TGTGCCAGCAGCCGACTTCAGGGGAGTAACCAGCCCCAGCATTTT. It yields the protein CASSRLQGSNQPQHF.